Each of the 2 T cell receptor beta chains below was sequenced from the same sample in a study of T cells in localized non-small cell lung cancer (TCRdb year 2020). The method behind the library was the immunoSEQ multiplex PCR assay. TCRdb's version of the immuneACCESS table is confined to in-frame rearrangements and falls short of the full clone set. An unresolved V gene accounts for under half of the shortfall where checked; the remainder is of unknown origin. Present in this sample are tens of thousands of clones, approximately 83% of which were seen just once. The ten largest clones capture roughly 5.7% of the sample. Sample: peripheral blood mononuclear cells, taken before any cancer treatment. Receptors originate from a man aged 35-69 years with stage III lung adenocarcinoma.

The genes are TRBV19 and TRBJ2-7; unclear D gene. V shed 6 bases and J shed 4 bases, with 19 bases lying between them. Looked up from germline, CDR1 is LNHDA and CDR2 is SQIVND (reference sequence). The CDR3 is 15 residues long. CDR3 DNA: TGTGCCAGTAGCTCTAAGGAGAGCCAGAGGTACGAGCAGTACTTC. Translation: CASSSKESQRYEQYF.

This chain connects TRBV19 to TRBJ1-1, with TRBD1 as a possible D gene (5 bases). This CDR3 spans 13 amino acids. Looked up from germline, CDR1 is LNHDA and CDR2 is SQIVND (reference sequence). V gave up 3 bases and J gave up 1 base, with 6 bases separating them. The CDR3: CASSMDKNTEAFF. The DNA of the CDR3 is TGTGCCAGTAGTATGGACAAGAACACTGAAGCTTTCTTT.